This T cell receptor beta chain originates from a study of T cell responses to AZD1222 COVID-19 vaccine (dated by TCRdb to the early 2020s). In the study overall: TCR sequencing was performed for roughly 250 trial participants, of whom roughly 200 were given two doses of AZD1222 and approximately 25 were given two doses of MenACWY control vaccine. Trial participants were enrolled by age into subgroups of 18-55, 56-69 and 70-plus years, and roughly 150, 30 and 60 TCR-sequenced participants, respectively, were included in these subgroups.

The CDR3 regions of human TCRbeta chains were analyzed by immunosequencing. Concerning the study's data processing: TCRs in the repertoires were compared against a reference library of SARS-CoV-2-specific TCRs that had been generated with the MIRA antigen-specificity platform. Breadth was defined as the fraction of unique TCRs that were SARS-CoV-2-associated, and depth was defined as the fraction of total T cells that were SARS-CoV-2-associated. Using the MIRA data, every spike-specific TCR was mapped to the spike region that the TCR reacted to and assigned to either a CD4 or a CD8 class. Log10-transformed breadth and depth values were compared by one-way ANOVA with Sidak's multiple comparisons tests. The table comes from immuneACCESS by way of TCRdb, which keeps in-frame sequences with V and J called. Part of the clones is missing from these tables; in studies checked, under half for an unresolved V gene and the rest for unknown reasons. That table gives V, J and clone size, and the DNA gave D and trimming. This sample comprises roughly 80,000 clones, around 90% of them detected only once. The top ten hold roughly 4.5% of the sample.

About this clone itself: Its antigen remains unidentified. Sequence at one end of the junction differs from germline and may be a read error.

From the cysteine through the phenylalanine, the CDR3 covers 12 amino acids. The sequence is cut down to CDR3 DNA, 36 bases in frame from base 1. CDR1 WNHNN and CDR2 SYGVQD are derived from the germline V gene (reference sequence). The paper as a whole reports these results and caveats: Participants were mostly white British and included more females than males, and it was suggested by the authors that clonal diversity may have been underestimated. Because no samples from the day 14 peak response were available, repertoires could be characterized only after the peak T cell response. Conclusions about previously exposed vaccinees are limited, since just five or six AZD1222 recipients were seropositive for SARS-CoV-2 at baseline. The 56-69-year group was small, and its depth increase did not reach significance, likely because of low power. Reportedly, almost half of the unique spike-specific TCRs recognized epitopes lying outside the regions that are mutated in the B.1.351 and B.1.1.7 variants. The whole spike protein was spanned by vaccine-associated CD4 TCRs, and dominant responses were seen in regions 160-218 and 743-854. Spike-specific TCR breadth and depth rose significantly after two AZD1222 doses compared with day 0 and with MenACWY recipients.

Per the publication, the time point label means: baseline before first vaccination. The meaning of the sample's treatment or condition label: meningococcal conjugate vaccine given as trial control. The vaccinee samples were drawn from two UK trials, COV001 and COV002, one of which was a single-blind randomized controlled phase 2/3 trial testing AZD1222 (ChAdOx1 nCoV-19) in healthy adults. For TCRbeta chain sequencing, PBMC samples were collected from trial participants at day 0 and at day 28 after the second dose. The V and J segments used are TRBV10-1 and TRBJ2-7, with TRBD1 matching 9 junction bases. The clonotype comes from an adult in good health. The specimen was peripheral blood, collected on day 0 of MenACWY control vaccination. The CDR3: CASSPGTGRMMF. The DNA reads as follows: TGCGCCAGCAGTCCCGGGACAGGGCGGATGATGTTC.